This T cell receptor beta chain was recorded in a study of shared clonotypes between healthy human individuals. The material for each subset, its genomic DNA, was split evenly across several immunoSEQ plates. The protocol was immunoSEQ multiplex PCR, while the TCRdb copy is restricted to in-frame clones and leaves out a portion. This sample yields 400,000 or so clones, of which about 97% are seen a single time; approximately 0.3% belongs to the top ten. The CDR3 contains 16 residues. V shed 5 bases and J shed 2 bases, with 15 bases lying between them. The germline CDR1 and CDR2 sequences are SGHAT and FQNNGV.

Specimen: memory CD8+ T cells sorted from blood. The subset is: CD45RO+ cells pooled with CCR7-negative TemRA cells. The chain combines TRBV11-2 with TRBJ2-2, with D perhaps TRBD1 (6 bases). The source of this sequence is a man under 40 in good health. CDR3 nucleotides: TGTGCCAGCAGCCCCCAGGGGCGGGTCAACACCGGGGAGCTGTTTTTT. Amino acid sequence: CASSPQGRVNTGELFF.